A selection of T cell receptor beta chains follows, all from one sample in a study of response to subunit inactivated influenza vaccine. A single record per CDR3 protein comes from TCRdb applying MiXCR to the RT-PCR reads. The sample records 450,000 to 700,000 distinct CDR3 sequences, 12% to 15% being singletons. The sequencing here drew on PBMCs from blood, taken about 13 days after vaccination. These receptors were taken from a man between 45 and 60 years old who received an inactivated influenza vaccine. Both conserved end residues are part of each CDR3. Each record gives: V gene, D gene, J gene, clone size, CDR3 DNA, CDR3 protein. The D gene is left open where the match is weak. A clone size is listed for some rows: how often the clone was seen (once, few, many), or a class if it is expanded.

TRBV5-6	.	TRBJ1-6	.	TGTGCCAGCAGCTTGGGGGATTTTAATTCACCCCTCCACTTT	CASSLGDFNSPLHF
TRBV10-2	.	TRBJ2-4	.	TGCGCCAGCAGTGCCGGTCTGCTAGCCAAAAACATTCAGTACTTC	CASSAGLLAKNIQYF
TRBV5-1	TRBD2	TRBJ2-3	few	TGCGCCAGCAGTTCAACTGAGGGGAGGGTAGATACGCAGTATTTT	CASSSTEGRVDTQYF
TRBV7-3	TRBD2	TRBJ2-3	.	TGTGCCAGCAGCTTCGGGAGGGCTGCAGATACGCAGTATTTT	CASSFGRAADTQYF
TRBV20-1	TRBD2	TRBJ2-1	few	TGCAGTCCCGGGGGGACTAGCGGAACCTACAATGAGCAGTTCTTC	CSPGGTSGTYNEQFF
TRBV4-3	TRBD1	TRBJ1-6	many	TGCGCCAGCAGCCCGAAAACAGGGGCCCAATATAATTCACCCCTCCACTTT	CASSPKTGAQYNSPLHF
TRBV6-5	TRBD2	TRBJ2-5	many	TGTGCCAGCAGCAAAACCGGGGGGGCCCATGTCTTC	CASSKTGGAHVF
TRBV20-1	.	TRBJ2-1	.	TGCAGTGCTAGAGATTTGGAGGTGGCTGCTTTTGACAATGAGCAGTTCTTC	CSARDLEVAAFDNEQFF
TRBV5-1	TRBD2	TRBJ2-7	.	TGCGCCAGCAGCTTGGAGCGGGGGGGTTCCTACGAGCAGTACTTC	CASSLERGGSYEQYF
TRBV14	.	TRBJ2-7	few	TGTGCCAGCAGCCGAACCGGGACCAATTACGAGCAGTACTTC	CASSRTGTNYEQYF
TRBV2	.	TRBJ1-2	many	TGTGCCAGCTCTGTCAGACAGGTTAACTATGGCTACACCTTC	CASSVRQVNYGYTF
TRBV29-1	.	TRBJ2-1	few	TGCAGCGCTGCACAGGGAGGTGAGCAGTTCTTC	CSAAQGGEQFF
TRBV29-1	.	TRBJ2-7	few	TGCAGCGTCCCCTTGCCGGACAAGTCCAACTACGAGCAGTACTTC	CSVPLPDKSNYEQYF
TRBV7-6	.	TRBJ2-5	few	TGTGCCAGCACCGAAACTCTCCAGGGGGGCCTAGAGACCCAGTACTTC	CASTETLQGGLETQYF
TRBV5-1	TRBD1	TRBJ1-4	few	TGCGCCAGCAGCAAAGGATCCGGGACAGGGGGCCCGACTAATGAAAAACTGTTTTTT	CASSKGSGTGGPTNEKLFF
TRBV4-1	.	TRBJ2-1	few	TGCGCCAGCAGCCAAGCTCTCACGGGCTACAATGAGCAGTTCTTC	CASSQALTGYNEQFF
TRBV4-2	.	TRBJ2-7	few	TGTGCCAGCAGCCAAGAACAGATTAGCTCCTACGAGCAGTACTTC	CASSQEQISSYEQYF
TRBV20-1	.	TRBJ2-3	.	TGCAGTGCCGCGGACAGAGTGGGTGATACGCAGTATTTT	CSAADRVGDTQYF
TRBV7-8	.	TRBJ1-2	.	TGTGCCAGCAGCTTAAGGCCGGACTATGGCTACACCTTC	CASSLRPDYGYTF
TRBV2	TRBD1	TRBJ2-2	.	TGTGCCAGCAGTGAAAGGGACAGTGTCACCGGGGAGCTGTTTTTT	CASSERDSVTGELFF
TRBV6-1	.	TRBJ1-1	.	TGTGCCAGCAGAATACAGGTTTGGGCTTTCTTT	CASRIQVWAFF
TRBV11-2	TRBD1	TRBJ2-7	.	TGTGCCAGCAGCTTAAGAGGGATTCCGGGACAGGGGTCCTACGAGCAGTACTTC	CASSLRGIPGQGSYEQYF
TRBV15	TRBD2	TRBJ2-3	.	TGTGCCACCAGCAGAGACCTAGCGGGGGGGCTCTCCACCGGAACAGATACGCAGTATTTT	CATSRDLAGGLSTGTDTQYF
TRBV7-9	.	TRBJ2-3	.	TGTGCCAGCAGCGGTAATGAGGATACGCAGTATTTT	CASSGNEDTQYF
TRBV20-1	.	TRBJ2-7	few	TGCAGTGCTAGGATGTCTGGACAACCGTCCTACGAGCAGTACTTC	CSARMSGQPSYEQYF
TRBV20-1	.	TRBJ2-7	.	TGCAGTGCTAGAGACCCGGGATTTTACGAGCAGTACTTC	CSARDPGFYEQYF
TRBV20-1	TRBD2	TRBJ2-3	.	TGCAGTGCTAGACGCGGGGGGCAGACAGATACGCAGTATTTT	CSARRGGQTDTQYF
TRBV5-1	.	TRBJ2-7	few	TGCGCCAGCTTAGTTTGGGCCCCGCAGTATCAGGAGCAGTACTTC	CASLVWAPQYQEQYF
TRBV7-2	.	TRBJ2-7	.	TGTGCCAGCAGCTTAGACGGGGAGCCTAGAGAGCAGTACTTC	CASSLDGEPREQYF
TRBV5-1	TRBD1	TRBJ2-7	few	TGCGCCAGCAACCAGGGACCCGGGACAGGGGACGAGCAGTACTTC	CASNQGPGTGDEQYF
TRBV3-1	TRBD2	TRBJ2-5	.	TGTGCCAGCAGTACCCGGGGGGGGCCAGAGACCCAGTACTTC	CASSTRGGPETQYF
TRBV29-1	.	TRBJ1-1	.	TGCAGCGTTGGTCGGCGGACTGAAGCTTTCTTT	CSVGRRTEAFF
TRBV4-1	TRBD2	TRBJ2-2	.	TGCGCCAGTTATAGCGGGGGGAACACCGGGGAGCTGTTTTTT	CASYSGGNTGELFF
TRBV11-1	.	TRBJ2-6	.	TGTGCCAGCAGCTTAAGGGCTGTTAAAAGGAGGGGGGCCAACGTCCTGACTTTC	CASSLRAVKRRGANVLTF
TRBV5-1	TRBD2	TRBJ2-1	few	TGCGCCAGCAGCTTTCTAGCGGGAGAATCCCCATCCAATGAGCAGTTCTTC	CASSFLAGESPSNEQFF
TRBV12-3/TRBV12-4	.	TRBJ2-2	many	TGTGCCAGCAGTTTAGATGCCACCGGGGAGCTGTTTTTT	CASSLDATGELFF
TRBV28	TRBD1	TRBJ2-7	.	TGTGCCAGCATTCCAGCGACAGGGGTGTCCTACGAGCAGTACTTC	CASIPATGVSYEQYF
TRBV5-1	TRBD2	TRBJ2-2	once	TGCGCCATCAGGACTAGCTCCGGGGAGCTGTTTTTT	CAIRTSSGELFF
TRBV13	.	TRBJ2-5	many	TGTGCCAGCAGCCCCCACACAGGGGAGGGAGAGACCCAGTACTTC	CASSPHTGEGETQYF
TRBV12-3/TRBV12-4	TRBD2	TRBJ2-7	.	TGTGCCAGCAGTGTCGGACTAGGCTACGAGCAGTACTTC	CASSVGLGYEQYF
TRBV7-2	TRBD2	TRBJ2-3	few	TGTGCCAGCAGCCCAAGACTAGCTTCAGATACGCAGTATTTT	CASSPRLASDTQYF
TRBV15	TRBD2	TRBJ2-2	.	TGTGCCACCAGCAGAGATCGAGCGGGGGCCGGGGAGCTGTTTTTT	CATSRDRAGAGELFF
TRBV28	.	TRBJ2-3	few	TGTGCCAGCAGTTCACGGGACGACCTCACAGATACGCAGTATTTT	CASSSRDDLTDTQYF
TRBV7-6	.	TRBJ1-1	.	TGTGCCAGCAGCAACCAAGACAGGGAAGCTTTCTTT	CASSNQDREAFF
TRBV6-2/TRBV6-3	.	TRBJ1-5	.	TGTGCCAGCAGTTACCGGGACTTCAATCAGCCCCAGCATTTT	CASSYRDFNQPQHF
TRBV19	.	TRBJ1-5	.	TGTGCCAGTAGTATCTTTGGGGGGGGCGGCAATCAGCCCCAGCATTTT	CASSIFGGGGNQPQHF